This T cell receptor beta chain emerged from a study of cytomegalovirus exposure and HLA in healthy donors. Primers: 60 Vbeta forward and 13 Jbeta reverse. Repertoires were generated with immunoSEQ multiplex PCR, while TCRdb's copy carries only in-frame clones and drops some. The sample comprises 150,000 to 200,000 clones, 70% to 80% of which are singletons, and over 2% rests with the top ten. Deletions cut 6 bases from V and 5 bases from J, with 10 bases between. CDR1 is SNHLY and CDR2 is FYNNEI in the germline V gene. The CDR3 contains 12 residues. A word on this clone: Its antigen is undetermined.

Study results and limitations: Per published accounts, TCR beta sequences correctly predicted the HLA-A and HLA-B alleles of most subjects. Reported results showed that the classifier diagnosed cytomegalovirus status with high specificity and sensitivity.

The chain uses TRBV2 and TRBJ1-2; D ambiguous. Specimen: PBMCs. The sequence came from a man aged 55 to 69 in good health and CMV-seronegative. In nucleotides, the CDR3 is TGTGCCAGCAGAGCGTCAGTGTATGGCTACACCTTC. Translated, it gives CASRASVYGYTF.